The 30 T cell receptor beta chains presented below share a single source sample, sequenced in a study of vaccination and CD4 T cells after COVID-19. The assay that was used to sequence DNA from cultured CD4+ T cells was the Oncomine TCR Beta short-read assay. MiXCR, applied by TCRdb to the PCR reads, yields one record per CDR3 protein. The table shows tens of thousands of distinct CDR3 sequences, with around 66% occurring only once. No antigen is known for these receptors. Treatment meaning: roughly 11-day PBMC culture with coronavirus spike peptide pools or control peptides (ViraFEST assay). Sequencing used CD4+ T cells from blood, cultured in vitro, obtained after SARS-CoV-2 vaccination. The receptor set was obtained from a human donor who received a COVID-19 vaccine.

The V gene is TRBV2, the J gene TRBJ2-1, with D unresolved. Germline V gene sequence: CDR1 SNHLY, CDR2 FYNNEI. CDR3 length: 11 residues. V was pared by 4 bases and J by 13 bases, with 11 bases between. The CDR3 sequence: CASSVLVPQFF. The CDR3 DNA reads TGTGCCAGCAGTGTGTTAGTCCCCCAGTTCTTC.

The V gene is TRBV2, the J gene TRBJ2-7; D remains unclear. CDR1 SNHLY and CDR2 FYNNEI come from the germline V gene. V was clipped by 3 bases and J by 4 bases, with 1 base between them. The CDR3 has 10 amino acids. CDR3 sequence reads: CASSDYEQYF. The DNA for the CDR3 is TGTGCCAGCAGTGATTACGAGCAGTACTTC.

This sequence joins TRBV20-1 and TRBJ2-3, with D perhaps matching TRBD2 (6 bases). Between the trimmed V and J ends, which lost 1 base and 3 bases, there was a span of 8 bases. The CDR3 is 13 residues long. CDR1 and CDR2 (germline): DFQATT, SNEGSKA (reference sequence). The CDR3 sequence is CSARGGETDTQYF. The CDR3 coding sequence is TGCAGTGCTAGAGGCGGGGAGACAGATACGCAGTATTTT.

The V call is TRBV19, the J call TRBJ2-5; no definite D call. Germline V CDR1 and CDR2: LNHDA, SQIVND (reference sequence). The CDR3 covers 13 residues. V gave up 4 bases and J gave up 1 base, with 7 bases separating them. In DNA, the CDR3 is TGTGCCAGTAGTAATGGCATCCAAGAGACCCAGTACTTC. Protein: CASSNGIQETQYF.

Only a few counts were recorded for this clonotype. The chain recombines TRBV6-2 or TRBV6-3 with TRBJ1-5, with TRBD1 matching over 9 bases. Losses at the gene ends were 7 bases for V and 2 bases for J; bases not matched to a gene: 12. The germline V gene encodes CDR1 MNHEY and CDR2 SVGEGT. CDR3 length: 17 residues. CDR3 DNA: TGTGCCAGCACCCCGGGACAGGGAAGAGTGGGCAATCAGCCCCAGCATTTT. It encodes CASTPGQGRVGNQPQHF.

The rearrangement joins TRBV7-6 to TRBJ2-5; D remains unclear. This CDR3 comprises 13 residues. The ends were cut back, 5 bases at V and 0 bases at J, with 7 bases in the middle. From germline, CDR1 is SGHVS and CDR2 FNYEAQ. In nucleotides, the CDR3 is TGTGCCAGCAGCGCAAGGTACCAAGAGACCCAGTACTTC. Amino acid sequence: CASSARYQETQYF.

This clonotype was observed a few times. The V and J genes are TRBV27 and TRBJ2-3, with D unclear. CDR3 length: 14 amino acids. The germline V gene encodes CDR1 MNHEY and CDR2 SMNVEV (reference sequence). Trimming took 2 bases from V and 2 from J, leaving 8 bases between them. CDR3 sequence reads: CASSLSTDTDTQYF. In DNA, the CDR3 is TGTGCCAGCAGTTTAAGTACGGACACAGATACGCAGTATTTT.

The gene calls are TRBV12-3 or TRBV12-4 and TRBJ2-7; D possibly corresponds to TRBD1 (6 bases). V lost 3 bases to trimming and J lost 0 bases, with 18 bases between them. This CDR3 region has 17 residues. CDR3 residues: CASSFAPPTGGSYEQYF. In DNA form, the CDR3 reads TGTGCCAGCAGTTTTGCCCCCCCGACAGGAGGCTCCTACGAGCAGTACTTC.

The chain employs TRBV27 and TRBJ2-2; either TRBD1 or TRBD2 may fit D (5 bases each). Per the germline V gene, CDR1 is MNHEY and CDR2 is SMNVEV (reference sequence). The ends were cut back, 2 bases at V and 1 base at J, with 8 bases in the middle. The CDR3 extends over 15 amino acids. This chain's CDR3 is CASSLIGGNTGELFF. The CDR3 DNA follows: TGTGCCAGCAGTTTAATTGGGGGGAACACCGGGGAGCTGTTTTTT.

This chain joins TRBV19 and TRBJ1-4; D is unclear. Germline V lookup: CDR1 LNHDA, CDR2 SQIVND (reference sequence). The V end lost 4 bases, the J end lost 8 bases, and 11 bases lay between the germline ends. CDR3 length: 13 amino acids. CDR3 amino acids: CASSRGPAEKLFF. DNA for the CDR3: TGTGCCAGTAGTAGAGGGCCGGCCGAAAAACTGTTTTTT.

The V and J genes are TRBV5-1 and TRBJ1-6, with D maybe TRBD1 (6 bases). CDR1 SGHRS and CDR2 YFSETQ come from the germline V gene. This CDR3 contains 14 residues. V was shortened by 3 bases and J by 10 bases, with 14 bases between the two germline ends. CDR3 loop: CASSSGQSWSPLHF. The CDR3 region has the DNA TGCGCCAGCAGCTCCGGACAGTCCTGGTCACCCCTCCACTTT.

This chain uses TRBV5-4 with TRBJ1-2, with TRBD1 identical over 7 bases. The V segment lost 2 bases and the J segment 12 bases; nucleotides outside the gene matches: 13. The CDR3 totals 14 residues. CDR1 SGHNT and CDR2 YYREEE come from the germline V gene (reference sequence). CDR3 sequence: CASSFDREGVWDTF. CDR3 nucleotide sequence: TGTGCCAGCAGCTTCGACAGGGAGGGCGTTTGGGACACCTTC.

The J gene is TRBJ1-3, the V gene TRBV12-3 or TRBV12-4; D not certain. The CDR3 runs to 13 residues. V was shortened by 6 bases and J by 2 bases, with 8 bases between the two germline ends. CDR3 protein: CASSRGPGNTIYF. CDR3 nucleotide sequence: TGTGCCAGCAGCCGTGGGCCTGGAAACACCATATATTTT.

The V and J genes are TRBV6-5 and TRBJ1-1; D not certain. The V end lost 3 bases, the J end lost 7 bases, and 12 bases lay between the germline ends. CDR3 length: 13 residues. The germline CDR1 and CDR2 sequences are MNHEY and SVGAGI. CDR3 residues: CASSYRGIGEAFF. Here the CDR3 DNA reads TGTGCCAGCAGTTATCGGGGTATCGGTGAAGCTTTCTTT.

The chain recombines TRBV12-3 or TRBV12-4 with TRBJ2-3; possible D gene TRBD2, 7 bases. The V end lost 5 bases, the J end lost 2 bases, and 20 bases lay between the germline ends. The CDR3 sequence is 17 residues long. CDR3 sequence reads: CASSPPLGGGPTDTQYF. The CDR3 DNA sequence: TGTGCCAGCAGTCCTCCTCTAGGGGGGGGGCCCACAGATACGCAGTATTTT.

The chain joins TRBV24-1 to TRBJ2-5; D gene uncertain. The length of the CDR3 is 13 residues. Germline V CDR1 and CDR2: KGHDR, SFDVKD. V lost 5 bases, J lost 2 bases, and 8 bases lay in between. DNA of the CDR3: TGTGCCACCAGTGGCGGAGCACAAGAGACCCAGTACTTC. This translates into CATSGGAQETQYF.

The gene calls are TRBV6-1 and TRBJ2-5, with D hard to call. The germline gives CDR1 MNHNS, CDR2 SASEGT. There are 12 residues in the CDR3. V lost 2 bases, J lost 4 bases, and 5 bases lay in between. CDR3 loop: CASSEYRETQYF. CDR3 sequence (DNA): TGTGCCAGCAGTGAATATCGAGAGACCCAGTACTTC.

This clonotype has more than one count but fewer than ten. The chain carries TRBV19 and TRBJ1-1; TRBD1 might be the D (5 bases). This CDR3 region has 14 residues. Germline V gene sequence: CDR1 LNHDA, CDR2 SQIVND (reference sequence). The V end lost 8 bases, the J end lost 4 bases, and 17 bases lay between the germline ends. The CDR3 sequence is CASSLGPWGTEAFF. CDR3 coding DNA: TGTGCCAGTTCTTTGGGGCCTTGGGGCACTGAAGCTTTCTTT.

The V gene is TRBV7-2, the J gene TRBJ2-5; D possibly corresponds to TRBD2 (5 bases). The CDR3 has 15 amino acids. V was cut by 1 base and J by 5 bases, with 14 bases left in between. Germline V CDR1 and CDR2: SGHTA, FQGNSA. The CDR3 DNA is TGTGCCAGCAGCTTAGGTTTTTCTAGCTGGGAGACCCAGTACTTC. As protein: CASSLGFSSWETQYF.

The rearrangement uses TRBV27 and TRBJ1-6; the match to TRBD1 covers 10 bases. The CDR3 is 18 amino acids. V trimming: 9 bases; J trimming: 2 bases; junction bases outside the gene matches: 13. CDR1 and CDR2 (germline): MNHEY, SMNVEV (reference sequence). The CDR3 loop reads CASRGTGALLTYNSPLHF. In DNA, the CDR3 is TGTGCCAGTCGGGGGACAGGGGCCCTCCTAACCTATAATTCACCCCTCCACTTT.

This clonotype was observed once. One junction end does not reproduce the germline sequence, and a read error may be involved. This sequence joins TRBV5-3 and TRBJ1-2; D is perhaps TRBD1 (6 bases). TRBV5-3 is placed among ORFs of uncertain function. The CDR3 has 12 amino acids. CDR3 nucleotide sequence: TGTGCCAGCAGCTTGTCCAGGGGCGGCTACACCTTC. It specifies CASSLSRGGYTF.

The J gene is TRBJ2-3, the V gene TRBV21-1; the table's D call TRBD2 went unverified against the DNA. TRBV21-1 is a known pseudogene. This CDR3 contains 17 residues. The CDR3: CASSNIRLAADTDTQYF. The CDR3 DNA sequence: TGTGCCAGCAGCAATATAAGGCTAGCGGCTGACACAGATACGCAGTATTTT.

The chain couples TRBV19 to TRBJ2-1; unclear D gene. V lost 5 bases to trimming and J lost 2 bases, with 13 bases between them. This CDR3 contains 15 residues. Per the germline V gene, CDR1 is LNHDA and CDR2 is SQIVND (reference sequence). As DNA, the CDR3 is TGTGCCAGTAGTTCGGACCTGGCGGCCTACAATGAGCAGTTCTTC. This codes for CASSSDLAAYNEQFF.

About this clonotype itself: No conserved phenylalanine or tryptophan ends this CDR3, so it is likely a read error. The genes are TRBV2 and TRBJ1-1; D call uncertain. The CDR3 extends over 13 amino acids. The V end lost 6 bases, the J end lost 3 bases, and 11 bases lay between the germline ends. Per the germline V gene, CDR1 is SNHLY and CDR2 is FYNNEI. The CDR3 here is CASRGGWDTEAFL. The CDR3 coding sequence is TGTGCCAGCAGGGGAGGGTGGGACACTGAAGCTTTCCTT.

The chain recombines TRBV19 with TRBJ1-5, with no clear D. The CDR3 contains 15 residues. Trimming shortened V by 3 bases and J by 6 bases, and 15 bases separated the two germline ends. CDR1 and CDR2 (germline): LNHDA, SQIVND (reference sequence). The CDR3 loop is CASSIGREGIQPQHF. DNA for the CDR3: TGTGCCAGTAGTATCGGGCGGGAAGGGATTCAGCCCCAGCATTTT.

V is TRBV20-1 and J is TRBJ2-5, with 11 bases lining up with TRBD2. CDR1 DFQATT and CDR2 SNEGSKA come from the germline V gene (reference sequence). Germline trimming cut 0 bases from V and 2 bases from J; bases unmatched to any gene: 11. This CDR3 spans 18 amino acids. CDR3 nucleotides: TGCAGTGCTAGAGATCTAGCGGGGGGCATACTTTTACAAGAGACCCAGTACTTC. Amino acids: CSARDLAGGILLQETQYF.

This sequence joins TRBV7-2 and TRBJ2-5; D call uncertain. Per the germline V gene, CDR1 is SGHTA and CDR2 is FQGNSA. V gave up 3 bases and J gave up 4 bases, with 9 bases separating them. This CDR3 is 13 amino acids long. The CDR3, as DNA: TGTGCCAGCAGCTTGCTTTTAGTAGAGACCCAGTACTTC. As protein: CASSLLLVETQYF.

The chain uses TRBV19 and TRBJ2-5; 13 bases agree with TRBD2. The V gene end was trimmed by 5 bases and the J gene end by 9 bases; junction bases not matched to a gene: 12. The CDR3 extends over 16 amino acids. Germline loops: CDR1 LNHDA, CDR2 SQIVND (reference sequence). CDR3 in amino acids: CASSWTSGGTQVAQYF. In DNA form, the CDR3 reads TGTGCCAGTAGTTGGACTAGCGGGGGCACCCAGGTGGCCCAGTACTTC.

This clonotype was detected a few times. The chain has TRBV20-1 and TRBJ1-2, with TRBD1 identical over 8 bases. The germline CDR1 and CDR2 sequences are DFQATT and SNEGSKA (reference sequence). This CDR3 contains 13 residues. V lost 5 bases, J lost 2 bases, and 4 bases stayed unmatched. The CDR3 nucleotides read TGCAGTGCTCCCTGGACAGGGAACTATGGCTACACCTTC. It codes for CSAPWTGNYGYTF.

This chain connects TRBV7-2 to TRBJ2-7, with a weak D call TRBD2 (5 bases). The V gene lost 1 base and the J gene lost 2 bases, with 9 bases spanning the gap. CDR1 and CDR2 from the germline V gene are SGHTA and FQGNSA. CDR3 length: 14 amino acids. CDR3 in DNA: TGTGCCAGCAGCTTAGAGGCGGGCACCTACGAGCAGTACTTC. This encodes CASSLEAGTYEQYF. Full variable domain (outside the CDR3, taken from reference TRBV7-2 and TRBJ2-7): GAGVSQSPSNKVTEKGKDVELRCDPISGHTALYWYRQSLGQGLEFLIYFQGNSAPDKSGLPSDRFSAERTGGSVSTLTIQRTQQEDSAVYLCASSLEAGTYEQYFGPGTRLTVT.